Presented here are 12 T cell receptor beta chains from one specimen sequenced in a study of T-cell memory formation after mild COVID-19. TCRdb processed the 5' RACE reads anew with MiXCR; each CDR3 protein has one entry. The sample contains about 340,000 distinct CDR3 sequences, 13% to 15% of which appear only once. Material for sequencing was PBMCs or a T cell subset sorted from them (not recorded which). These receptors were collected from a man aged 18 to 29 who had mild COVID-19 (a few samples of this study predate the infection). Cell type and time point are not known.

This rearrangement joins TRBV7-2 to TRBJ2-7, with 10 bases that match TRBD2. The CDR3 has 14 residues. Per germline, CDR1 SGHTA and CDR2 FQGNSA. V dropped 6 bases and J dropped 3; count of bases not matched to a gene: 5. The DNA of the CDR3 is TGTGCCAGCAGTTATTCTAGCGGGGGCTACGAGCAGTACTTC. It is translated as CASSYSSGGYEQYF.

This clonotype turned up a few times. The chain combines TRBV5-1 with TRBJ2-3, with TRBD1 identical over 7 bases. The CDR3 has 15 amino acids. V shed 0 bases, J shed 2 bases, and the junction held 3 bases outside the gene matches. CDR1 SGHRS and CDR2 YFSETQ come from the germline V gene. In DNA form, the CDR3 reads TGCGCCAGCAGCTTGGCGGGACAGCCCACAGATACGCAGTATTTT. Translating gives CASSLAGQPTDTQYF.

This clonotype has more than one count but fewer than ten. The CDR3 protein is CSARVGSSYNEQFF. CDR3 coding DNA: TGCAGTGCTAGAGTCGGGAGCTCCTACAATGAGCAGTTCTTC. The J gene is TRBJ2-1, the V gene TRBV20-1; possible D gene TRBD2, 6 bases. There are 14 residues in the CDR3. In germline, CDR1 is DFQATT, CDR2 SNEGSKA (reference sequence). With 1 base removed from V and 0 bases from J, the gap between germline ends came to 7 bases.

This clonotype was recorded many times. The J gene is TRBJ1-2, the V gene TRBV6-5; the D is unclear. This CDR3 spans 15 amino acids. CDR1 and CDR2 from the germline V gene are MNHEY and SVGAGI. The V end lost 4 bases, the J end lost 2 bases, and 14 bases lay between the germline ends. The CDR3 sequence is CASSLRLTGNYGYTF. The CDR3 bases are TGTGCCAGCAGTTTACGATTGACCGGCAACTATGGCTACACCTTC.

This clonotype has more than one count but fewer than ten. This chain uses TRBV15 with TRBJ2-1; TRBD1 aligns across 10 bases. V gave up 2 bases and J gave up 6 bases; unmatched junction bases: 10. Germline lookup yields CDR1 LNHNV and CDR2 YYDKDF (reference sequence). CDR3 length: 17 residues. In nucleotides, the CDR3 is TGTGCCACCAGCAGAAAACTCGGGACAGGGGTTCCCAATGAGCAGTTCTTC. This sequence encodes CATSRKLGTGVPNEQFF. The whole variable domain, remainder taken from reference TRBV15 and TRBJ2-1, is DAMVIQNPRYQVTQFGKPVTLSCSQTLNHNVMYWYQQKSSQAPKLLFHYYDKDFNNEADTPDNFQSRRPNTSFCFLDIRSPGLGDTAMYLCATSRKLGTGVPNEQFFGPGTRLTVL.

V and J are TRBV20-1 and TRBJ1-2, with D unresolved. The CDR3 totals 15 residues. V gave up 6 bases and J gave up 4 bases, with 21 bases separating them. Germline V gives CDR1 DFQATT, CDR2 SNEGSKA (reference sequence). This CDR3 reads CSASPPGNPTYGYTF. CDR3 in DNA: TGCAGTGCCAGCCCTCCGGGGAACCCCACCTATGGCTACACCTTC.

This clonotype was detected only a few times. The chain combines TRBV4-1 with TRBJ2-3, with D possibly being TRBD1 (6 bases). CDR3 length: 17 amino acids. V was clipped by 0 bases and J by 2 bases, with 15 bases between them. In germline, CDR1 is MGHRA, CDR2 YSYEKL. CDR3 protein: CASSQDHAGDITDTQYF. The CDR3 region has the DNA TGCGCCAGCAGCCAAGATCATGCCGGGGACATCACAGATACGCAGTATTTT.

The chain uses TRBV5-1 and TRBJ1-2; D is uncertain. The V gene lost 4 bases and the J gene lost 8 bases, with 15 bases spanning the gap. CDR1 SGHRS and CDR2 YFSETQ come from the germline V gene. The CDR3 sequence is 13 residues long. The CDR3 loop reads CASSPAPGSGYTF. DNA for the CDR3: TGCGCCAGCAGCCCTGCGCCGGGTTCGGGCTACACCTTC.

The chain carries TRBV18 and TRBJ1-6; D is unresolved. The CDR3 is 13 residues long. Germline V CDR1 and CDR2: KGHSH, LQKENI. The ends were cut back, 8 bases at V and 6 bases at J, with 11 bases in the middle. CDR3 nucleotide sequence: TGTGCCAGCCAGGACGGCGGTAATTCACCCCTCCACTTT. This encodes CASQDGGNSPLHF. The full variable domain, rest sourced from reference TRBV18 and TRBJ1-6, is NAGVMQNPRHLVRRRGQEARLRCSPMKGHSHVYWYRQLPEEGLKFMVYLQKENIIDESGMPKERFSAEFPKEGPSILRIQQVVRGDSAAYFCASQDGGNSPLHFGNGTRLTVT.

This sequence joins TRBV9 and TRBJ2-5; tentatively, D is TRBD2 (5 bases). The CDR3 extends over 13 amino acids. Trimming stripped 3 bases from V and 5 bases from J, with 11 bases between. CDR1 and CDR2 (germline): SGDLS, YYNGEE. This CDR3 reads CASSGPLEETQYF. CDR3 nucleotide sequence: TGTGCCAGCAGCGGACCACTAGAGGAGACCCAGTACTTC.

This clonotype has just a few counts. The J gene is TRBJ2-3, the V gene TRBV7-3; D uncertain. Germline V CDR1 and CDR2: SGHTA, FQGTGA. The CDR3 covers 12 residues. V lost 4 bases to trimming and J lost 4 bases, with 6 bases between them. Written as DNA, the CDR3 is TGTGCCAGCAGCTCCCAGTCAGATACGCAGTATTTT. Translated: CASSSQSDTQYF.

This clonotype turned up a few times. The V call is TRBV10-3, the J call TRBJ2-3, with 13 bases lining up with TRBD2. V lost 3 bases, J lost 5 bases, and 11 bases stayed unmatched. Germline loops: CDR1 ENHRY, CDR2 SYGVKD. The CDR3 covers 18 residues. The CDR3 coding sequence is TGTGCCATCAGTGATCACGGACTAGCGGGGGCCGGGGGAGATACGCAGTATTTT. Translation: CAISDHGLAGAGGDTQYF.